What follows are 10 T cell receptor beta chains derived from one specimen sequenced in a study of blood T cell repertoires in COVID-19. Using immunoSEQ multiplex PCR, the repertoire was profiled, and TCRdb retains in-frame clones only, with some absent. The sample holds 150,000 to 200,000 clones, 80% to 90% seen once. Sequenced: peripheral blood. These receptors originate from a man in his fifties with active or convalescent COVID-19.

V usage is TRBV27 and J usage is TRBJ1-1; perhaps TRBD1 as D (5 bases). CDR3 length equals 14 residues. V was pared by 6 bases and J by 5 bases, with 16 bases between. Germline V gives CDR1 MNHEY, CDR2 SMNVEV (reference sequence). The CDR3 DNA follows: TGTGCCAGCAGGTTGGAGGGGTCGTATACTGAAGCTTTCTTT. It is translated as CASRLEGSYTEAFF.

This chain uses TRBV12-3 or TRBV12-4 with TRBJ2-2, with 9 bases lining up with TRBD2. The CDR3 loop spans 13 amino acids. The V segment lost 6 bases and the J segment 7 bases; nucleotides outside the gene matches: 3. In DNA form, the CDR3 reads TGTGCCAGCAGGGGACTAGCCATCGGGGAGCTGTTTTTT. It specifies CASRGLAIGELFF.

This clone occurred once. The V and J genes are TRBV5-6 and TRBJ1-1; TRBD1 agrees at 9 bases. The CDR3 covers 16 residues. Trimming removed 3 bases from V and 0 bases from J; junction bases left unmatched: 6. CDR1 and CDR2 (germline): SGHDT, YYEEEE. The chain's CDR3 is CASSWGQGQMNTEAFF. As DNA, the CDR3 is TGTGCCAGCAGCTGGGGACAGGGACAGATGAACACTGAAGCTTTCTTT.

In DNA form, the CDR3 reads TGTGCCAGCAGTTACTCCTCAGGGTCCAATCAGCCCCAGCATTTT. The encoded protein is CASSYSSGSNQPQHF. The V gene is TRBV6-2 or TRBV6-3, the J gene TRBJ1-5; perhaps TRBD1 as D (5 bases). Trimming left V 0 bases short and J 3 bases short, with 9 bases between. This CDR3 has 15 residues. Per germline, CDR1 MNHEY and CDR2 SVGEGT.

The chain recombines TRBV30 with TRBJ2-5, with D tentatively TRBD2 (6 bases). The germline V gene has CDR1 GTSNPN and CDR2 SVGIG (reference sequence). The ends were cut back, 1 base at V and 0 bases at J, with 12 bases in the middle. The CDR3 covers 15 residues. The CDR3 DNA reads TGTGCCTGGAGTGCTGGGAGGTATAACCAAGAGACCCAGTACTTC. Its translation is CAWSAGRYNQETQYF.

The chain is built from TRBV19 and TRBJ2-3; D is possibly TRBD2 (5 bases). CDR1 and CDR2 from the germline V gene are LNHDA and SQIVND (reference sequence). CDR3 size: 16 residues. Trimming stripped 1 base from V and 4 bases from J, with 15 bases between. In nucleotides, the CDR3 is TGTGCCAGTAGTATAGGGGAGACTGCGGCCCCAGATACGCAGTATTTT. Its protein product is CASSIGETAAPDTQYF.

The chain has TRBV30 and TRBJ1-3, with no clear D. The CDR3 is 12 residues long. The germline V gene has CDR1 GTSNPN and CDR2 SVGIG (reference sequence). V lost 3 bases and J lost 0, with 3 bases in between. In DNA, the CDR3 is TGTGCCTGGAGGAGCTCTGGAAACACCATATATTTT. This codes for CAWRSSGNTIYF. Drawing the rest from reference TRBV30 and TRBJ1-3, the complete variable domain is SQTIHQWPATLVQPVGSPLSLECTVEGTSNPNLYWYRQAAGRGLQLLFYSVGIGQISSEVPQNLSASRPQDRQFILSSKKLLLSDSGFYLCAWRSSGNTIYFGEGSWLTVV.

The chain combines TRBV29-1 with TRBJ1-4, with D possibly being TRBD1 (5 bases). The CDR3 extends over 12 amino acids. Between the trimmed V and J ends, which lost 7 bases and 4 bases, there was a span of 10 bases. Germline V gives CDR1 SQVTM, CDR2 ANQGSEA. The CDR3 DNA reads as TGCAGCGCCTTAGGGGTTAATGAAAAACTGTTTTTT. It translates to CSALGVNEKLFF.

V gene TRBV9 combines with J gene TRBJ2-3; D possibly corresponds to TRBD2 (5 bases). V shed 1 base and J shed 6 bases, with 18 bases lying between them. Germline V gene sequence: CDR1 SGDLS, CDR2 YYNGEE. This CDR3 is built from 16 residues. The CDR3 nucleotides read TGTGCCAGCAGCGTATTCGAGCGGACCTCGGGGGATACGCAGTATTTT. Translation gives CASSVFERTSGDTQYF. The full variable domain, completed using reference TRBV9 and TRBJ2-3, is DSGVTQTPKHLITATGQRVTLRCSPRSGDLSVYWYQQSLDQGLQFLIQYYNGEERAKGNILERFSAQQFPDLHSELNLSSLELGDSALYFCASSVFERTSGDTQYFGPGTRLTVL.

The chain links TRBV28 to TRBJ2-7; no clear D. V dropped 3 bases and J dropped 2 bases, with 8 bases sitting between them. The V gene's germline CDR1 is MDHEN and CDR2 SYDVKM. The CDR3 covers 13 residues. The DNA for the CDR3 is TGTGCCAGCAGTTTGGCCCGTACCTACGAGCAGTACTTC. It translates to CASSLARTYEQYF.